Sequencing of this T cell receptor (beta chain) was carried out in a study of T cells in Graves' hyperthyroidism and ophthalmopathy (dated by TCRdb to the late 2010s). Context from the whole study: Peripheral blood was collected at initial diagnosis, before any treatment. To identify TCR V-J signatures that set the groups apart, the researchers used a discovery cohort of 90 to 100 patients, made up of 40 to 45 with Graves' ophthalmopathy and 57 with stable Graves' hyperthyroidism. Whether ophthalmopathy could be predicted prospectively was tested in an independent validation cohort made up of 18 to 20 hyperthyroidism patients plus 17 patients who later progressed to ophthalmopathy. For training and testing, the roughly 100 patients in the discovery cohort were randomly divided in a 7:3 ratio. In over five Graves' hyperthyroidism patients, the study also compared T-cell repertoires from thyroid tissue with T-cell repertoires from blood. After blood sampling, hyperthyroidism patients were treated with methimazole at a starting dose of 30 mg daily, and ophthalmopathy patients were treated with high-dose intravenous methylprednisolone. The paper describes TCR Vbeta CDR3 sequencing of about 140 peripheral blood samples, made up of some 40 ophthalmopathy patients, around 73 hyperthyroidism patients and roughly 17 progressor patients.

The germline V gene specifies MNHEY as CDR1 and SVGAGI as CDR2. The CDR3 runs 16 residues from the cysteine to the phenylalanine. Only the CDR3 part of the read is kept: 48 bases, read in frame from the first base. Trimming takes 4 bases off V and 5 bases off J; junction bases not matched to a gene: 8. This clonotype appeared many times. Its antigen target is currently unknown. Base qualities are not provided; no much larger clone lies one nucleotide away. Overall study results and their limits: In validation, the model predicted progression to ophthalmopathy a median of roughly 6.2 months before onset, with roughly 68% sensitivity and roughly 77% specificity. In cross-validation, a model built on a 13 V-J signature told ophthalmopathy apart from stable hyperthyroidism with approximately 90% sensitivity and approximately 81% specificity, and in testing the same model reached 80%/75%. Blood samples also contained most of the expanded thyroid clonotypes (frequency above 0.001), which suggests that blood repertoires may reflect thyroid immune responses. No statistical method was used to set the sample size in advance, and investigators knew the group allocation.

The TCR beta CDR3 regions were amplified from the RNA transcripts. The first round of RT-PCR for the TCR CDR3 was performed with the HTBI primer set and the Qiagen OneStep RT-PCR kit. Libraries were constructed in a second round of multiplex PCR, after which size selection and purification were performed. Libraries were sequenced paired-end with 100 bp reads on an Illumina HiSeq2000. The original pipeline was this. SOAPnuke was used to process the raw data, with reads discarded if the reads contained adapters or uncalled bases, had a mean Phred below 15, or lacked an exact constant-primer or identifier match. High-quality paired reads were merged using COPE v1.2.5, and each unique nucleotide sequence was defined as a clonotype. MiTCR v1.1 was used to align clonotypes to the IMGT TRBV, TRBD and TRBJ reference segments. The analysis included only V-J combinations with a frequency above 0.0001, which together covered 99% to 99.2% of the repertoires. The TCS score was defined as the ratio of F50 (clonal expansion) to E x V (chaos), calculated using BLOSUM62-based TCRdist between CDR3 peptides within each V-J. Welch's t-statistics and random forest reduced 450 to 600 V-J features to fewer than 15, which were used in a naive Bayes classifier (R e1071). TCRdb itself trimmed the public reads at Q25 with fastp, ran MiXCR and retained productive beta chains. Entries that share a CDR3 protein sequence are merged under the most common genes and DNA. The V and J calls shown here were made by TCRdb, not taken from the authors' results. A total of some 250,000 distinct CDR3 sequences appear in this sample, 14% to 15% of them only once. The ten biggest clones cover less than 15% of the sample.

Hyperthyroidism patients were newly diagnosed, with disease duration under 2 months, and aged 18 to 65 years. The study excluded patients with uncontrolled infections, other autoimmune diseases, pregnancy or lactation. Clinical symptoms, serum thyroxine and TRAb, thyroid ultrasound, and orbital computed tomography formed the basis for the diagnoses. Blood from progressor patients was collected at the time of first diagnosis with hyperthyroidism, before any ophthalmopathy symptoms had appeared. Ficoll-Paque density gradient centrifugation was used to isolate PBMCs from about 10 ml of fresh peripheral blood. Progressor patients were first diagnosed with Graves' hyperthyroidism and then developed ophthalmopathy during follow-up. Total RNA was extracted with Trizol reagent, and quality was checked on an Agilent 2100 Bioanalyzer.

The receptor comes from a woman in her thirties or forties with Graves' hyperthyroidism that later progressed to Graves' ophthalmopathy. The receptor chain draws on TRBV6-5 and TRBJ2-2; a stretch of 9 junction bases matches TRBD1. The sequenced sample was blood. The CDR3 sequence is CASSSRMTGGTGELFF. The nucleotides read TGTGCCAGCAGTTCTCGGATGACAGGGGGGACCGGGGAGCTGTTTTTT.